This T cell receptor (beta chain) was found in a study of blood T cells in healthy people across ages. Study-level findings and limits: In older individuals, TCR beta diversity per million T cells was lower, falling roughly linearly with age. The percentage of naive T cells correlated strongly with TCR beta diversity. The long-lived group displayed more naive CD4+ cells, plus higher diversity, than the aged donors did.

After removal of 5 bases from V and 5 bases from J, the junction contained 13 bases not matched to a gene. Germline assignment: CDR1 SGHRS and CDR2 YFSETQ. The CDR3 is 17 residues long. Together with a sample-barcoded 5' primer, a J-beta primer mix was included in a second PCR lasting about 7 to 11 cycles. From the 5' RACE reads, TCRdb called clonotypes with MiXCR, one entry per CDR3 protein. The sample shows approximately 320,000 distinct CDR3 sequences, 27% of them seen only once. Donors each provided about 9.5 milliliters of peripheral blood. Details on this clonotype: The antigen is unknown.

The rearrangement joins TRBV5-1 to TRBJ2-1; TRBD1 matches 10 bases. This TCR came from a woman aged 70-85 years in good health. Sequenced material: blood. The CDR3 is CASSFEPGTGVNNEQFF. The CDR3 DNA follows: TGCGCCAGCAGTTTTGAACCTGGGACAGGGGTAAACAATGAGCAGTTCTTC.